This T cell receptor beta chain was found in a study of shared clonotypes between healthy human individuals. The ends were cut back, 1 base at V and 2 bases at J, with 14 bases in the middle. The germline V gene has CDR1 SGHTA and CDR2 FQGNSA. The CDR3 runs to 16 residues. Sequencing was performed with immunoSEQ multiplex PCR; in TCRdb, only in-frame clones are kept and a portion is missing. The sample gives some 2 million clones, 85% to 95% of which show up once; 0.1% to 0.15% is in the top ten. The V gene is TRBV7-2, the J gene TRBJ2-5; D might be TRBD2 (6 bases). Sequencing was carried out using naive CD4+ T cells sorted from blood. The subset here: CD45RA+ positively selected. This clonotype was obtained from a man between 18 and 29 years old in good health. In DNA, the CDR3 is TGTGCCAGCAGCTTAGGGGGGAGGCGGGGTCAAGAGACCCAGTACTTC. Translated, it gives CASSLGGRRGQETQYF.